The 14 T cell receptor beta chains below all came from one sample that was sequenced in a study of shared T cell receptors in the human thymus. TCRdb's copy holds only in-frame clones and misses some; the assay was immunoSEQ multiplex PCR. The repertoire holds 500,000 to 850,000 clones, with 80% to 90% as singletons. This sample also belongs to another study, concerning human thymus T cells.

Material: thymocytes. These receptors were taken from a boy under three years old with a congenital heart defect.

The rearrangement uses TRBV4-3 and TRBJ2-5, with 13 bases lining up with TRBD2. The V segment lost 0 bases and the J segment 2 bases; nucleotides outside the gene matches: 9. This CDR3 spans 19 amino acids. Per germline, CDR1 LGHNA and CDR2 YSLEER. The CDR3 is CASSQETTSGRTGQETQYF. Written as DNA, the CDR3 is TGCGCCAGCAGCCAAGAAACGACTAGCGGGAGGACTGGGCAAGAGACCCAGTACTTC.

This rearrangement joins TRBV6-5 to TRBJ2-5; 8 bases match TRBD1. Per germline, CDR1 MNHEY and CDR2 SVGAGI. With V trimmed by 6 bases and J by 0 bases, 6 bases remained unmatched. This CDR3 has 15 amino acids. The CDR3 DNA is TGTGCCAGCAGGGGGGCAGGGGGCCACCAAGAGACCCAGTACTTC. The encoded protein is CASRGAGGHQETQYF.

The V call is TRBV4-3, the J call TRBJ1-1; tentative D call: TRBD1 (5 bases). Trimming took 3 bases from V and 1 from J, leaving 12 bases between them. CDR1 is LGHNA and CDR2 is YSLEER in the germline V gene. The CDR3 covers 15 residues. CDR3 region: CASSQSRVRNTEAFF. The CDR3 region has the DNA TGCGCCAGCAGCCAGTCCAGGGTGAGGAACACTGAAGCTTTCTTT.

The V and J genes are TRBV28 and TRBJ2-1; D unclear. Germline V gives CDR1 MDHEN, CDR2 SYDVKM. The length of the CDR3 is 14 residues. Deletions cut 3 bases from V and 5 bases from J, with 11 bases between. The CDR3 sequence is CASSLEQPHNEQFF. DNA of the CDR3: TGTGCCAGCAGTTTGGAACAGCCTCACAATGAGCAGTTCTTC.

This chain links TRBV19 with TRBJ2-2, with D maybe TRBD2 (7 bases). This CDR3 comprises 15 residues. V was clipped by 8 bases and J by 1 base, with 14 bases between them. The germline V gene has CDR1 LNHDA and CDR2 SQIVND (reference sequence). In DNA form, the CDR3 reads TGTGCCAGTCAGGGGTCTAGCGGGAACACCGGGGAGCTGTTTTTT. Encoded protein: CASQGSSGNTGELFF.

The CDR3 coding sequence is TGTGCCAGCAGCTTTGGGGGCCGCCCCTACAATGAGCAGTTCTTC. Protein product: CASSFGGRPYNEQFF. The J gene is TRBJ2-1, the V gene TRBV5-6, with D possibly being TRBD1 (6 bases). This CDR3 comprises 15 residues. The V gene lost 2 bases and the J gene lost 2 bases, with 11 bases spanning the gap. Germline V lookup: CDR1 SGHDT, CDR2 YYEEEE.

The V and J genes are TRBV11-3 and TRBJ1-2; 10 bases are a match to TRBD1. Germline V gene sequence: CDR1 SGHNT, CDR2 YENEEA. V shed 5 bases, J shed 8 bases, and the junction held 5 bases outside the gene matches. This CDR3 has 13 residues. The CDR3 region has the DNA TGTGCCAGCAGCCACGGGACAGGGGAAGGCTACACCTTC. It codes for CASSHGTGEGYTF.

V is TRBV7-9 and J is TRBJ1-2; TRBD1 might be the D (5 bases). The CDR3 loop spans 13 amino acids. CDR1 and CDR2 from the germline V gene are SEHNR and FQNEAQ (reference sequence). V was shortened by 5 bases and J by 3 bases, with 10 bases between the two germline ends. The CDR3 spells CASSPPGYYGYTF. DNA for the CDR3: TGTGCCAGCAGCCCCCCAGGGTACTATGGCTACACCTTC.

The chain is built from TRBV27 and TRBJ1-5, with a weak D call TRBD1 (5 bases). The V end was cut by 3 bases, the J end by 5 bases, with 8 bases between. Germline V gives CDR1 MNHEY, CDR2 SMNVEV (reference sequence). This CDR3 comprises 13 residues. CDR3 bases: TGTGCCAGCAGTTTCGGGGGGGATCAGCCCCAGCATTTT. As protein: CASSFGGDQPQHF.

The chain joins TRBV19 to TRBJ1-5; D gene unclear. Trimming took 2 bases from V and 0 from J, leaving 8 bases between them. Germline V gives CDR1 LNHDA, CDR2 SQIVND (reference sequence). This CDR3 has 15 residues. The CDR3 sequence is CASSIRQDSNQPQHF. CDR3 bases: TGTGCCAGTAGTATAAGGCAGGATAGCAATCAGCCCCAGCATTTT.

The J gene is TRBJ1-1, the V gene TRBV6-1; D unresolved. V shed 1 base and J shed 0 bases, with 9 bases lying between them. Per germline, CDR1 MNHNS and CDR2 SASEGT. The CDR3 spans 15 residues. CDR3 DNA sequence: TGTGCCAGCAGTGAAGTGGGTAGCATGAACACTGAAGCTTTCTTT. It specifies CASSEVGSMNTEAFF.

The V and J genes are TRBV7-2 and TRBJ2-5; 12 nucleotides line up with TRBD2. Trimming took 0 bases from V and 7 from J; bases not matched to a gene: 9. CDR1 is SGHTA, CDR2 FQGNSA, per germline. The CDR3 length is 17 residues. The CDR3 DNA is TGTGCCAGCAGCTTAGCGACTAGCGGGAGCCAAGTCGGGACCCAGTACTTC. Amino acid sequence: CASSLATSGSQVGTQYF. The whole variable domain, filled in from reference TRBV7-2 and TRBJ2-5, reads GAGVSQSPSNKVTEKGKDVELRCDPISGHTALYWYRQSLGQGLEFLIYFQGNSAPDKSGLPSDRFSAERTGGSVSTLTIQRTQQEDSAVYLCASSLATSGSQVGTQYFGPGTRLLVL.

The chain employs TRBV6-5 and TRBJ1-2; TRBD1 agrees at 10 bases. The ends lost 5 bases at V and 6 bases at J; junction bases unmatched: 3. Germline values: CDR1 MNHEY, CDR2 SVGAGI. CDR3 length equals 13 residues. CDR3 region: CASSLTGGDGYTF. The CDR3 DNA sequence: TGTGCCAGCAGTCTGACAGGGGGCGATGGCTACACCTTC.

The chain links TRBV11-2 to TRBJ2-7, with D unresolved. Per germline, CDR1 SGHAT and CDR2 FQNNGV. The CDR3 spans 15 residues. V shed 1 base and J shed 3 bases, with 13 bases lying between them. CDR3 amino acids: CASSLASGRVYEQYF. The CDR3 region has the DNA TGTGCCAGCAGCTTAGCCTCCGGTCGGGTCTACGAGCAGTACTTC.